This TCR beta chain was identified during a study of control samples from healthy donors and cancer patients. Data came from immunoSEQ multiplex PCR; TCRdb stores just in-frame clones and leaves some out. The table lists about 250,000 clones, roughly 82% of them singletons. The CDR3 length is 16 residues. Trimming stripped 0 bases from V and 3 bases from J, with 15 bases between. Germline V gene data show CDR1 as SGHRS and CDR2 as YFSETQ. The rearrangement joins TRBV5-1 to TRBJ1-2; D not certain. The specimen sequenced was PBMCs. This sequence was found in an older woman with lung cancer. This CDR3 reads CASSLAPQSRDYGYTF. The DNA of the CDR3 is TGCGCCAGCAGCTTGGCCCCCCAGTCGAGAGACTATGGCTACACCTTC.